Listed below are T cell receptor beta chains from one sample, sequenced in a study of cytomegalovirus exposure and HLA in healthy donors. The protocol was immunoSEQ multiplex PCR, while the TCRdb copy is restricted to in-frame clones and leaves out a portion. Here the sample spans 150,000 to 200,000 clones, nearly 90% being singletons. Specimen: PBMCs. The receptor set was obtained from a man aged 18 to 29 in good health and CMV-seropositive. The CDR3 runs from the conserved cysteine through the conserved F or W. The D gene is left open where the match is weak. A clone size is listed for some rows: how often the clone was seen (once, few, many), or a class if it is expanded.

>TRBJ1-3|.|TRBV19|TRBD1
TGTGCCAGTAGTATAACAATGGGACAGGCTGCCTCTGGAAACACCATATATTTT
CASSITMGQAASGNTIYF
>TRBJ2-3|.|TRBV28|TRBD2
TGTGCCAGCAGTTTAGGGGGAGGGGACACAGATACGCAGTATTTT
CASSLGGGDTDTQYF
>TRBJ1-1|.|TRBV28|.
TGTGCCAGCAGTTTAGGCAGGGTACCTGAAGCTTTCTTT
CASSLGRVPEAFF
>TRBJ1-2|few|TRBV5-6|.
TGTGCCAGCAGTACTGACGGGGACTATGGCTACACCTTC
CASSTDGDYGYTF
>TRBJ2-6|.|TRBV21-1|.
TGTGCCAGCAGCAAAGACGTTATTAGCGGGACTGGGGCCAACGTCCTGACTTTC
CASSKDVISGTGANVLTF
>TRBJ2-3|.|TRBV7-9|TRBD1
TGTGCCAGCAGCCGTCAGACAGGGAGAGGGGATACGCAGTATTTT
CASSRQTGRGDTQYF
>TRBJ2-6|.|TRBV9|TRBD2
TGTGCCAGCAGCGGGGAGGGAACCCGCTCTGGGGCCAACGTCCTGACTTTC
CASSGEGTRSGANVLTF
>TRBJ2-1|.|TRBV5-4|TRBD2
TGTGCCAGCAGCTTGGACCCTCGGACTAGTGTCAATGAGCAGTTCTTC
CASSLDPRTSVNEQFF
>TRBJ2-1|.|TRBV2|.
TGTGCCAGCAGTAACGGACTAGGCCAGGGGAATGAGCAGTTCTTC
CASSNGLGQGNEQFF
>TRBJ1-2|.|TRBV5-1|.
TGCGCCAGCAGATTCTCAGGGGACTATGGCTACACCTTC
CASRFSGDYGYTF
>TRBJ2-7|.|TRBV6-1|TRBD1
TGTGCCAGCAGTGCGCGACAGGGGGCGAAACACGAGCAGTACTTC
CASSARQGAKHEQYF